This T cell receptor (beta chain) was identified in a study of shared clonotypes between healthy human individuals (dated by TCRdb to 2019 to 2021). Notes on the research overall: The cohort included a few men and a couple of women between 18 and 49 years of age. Libraries were prepared and TCR repertoires were sequenced by different laboratories using diverse techniques, in order to increase sequencing depth and limit assay-specific biases. Per donor, leukapheresis produced somewhere between about 0.94 and 8.9 billion PBMCs. To estimate repertoire size and how much clonotypes are shared between individuals, the study performed deep sequencing of blood TCR repertoires from roughly five healthy adults. The investigation overall reported the following: Pairwise subsampling led to the expectation that sequencing depth would affect the degree of clonotype sharing among donors. The small number of donors limited the genetic and exposure-history diversity represented. Sampling was restricted to blood, and TCR repertoires in tissue are likely to differ from TCR repertoires in blood.

Using the deep immunoSEQ assay, multiplex PCR amplified TCR CDR3 regions from genomic DNA. Extracted genomic DNA from each cell subset was distributed evenly across all wells of several immunoSEQ 96-well plates, and each plate was treated as a replicate. Each replicate PCR for unsorted PBMC received 300 to 350 ng genomic DNA, equal to tens of thousands of T cell genomes. Ten immunoSEQ deep assay plates were used to sequence unsorted PBMC genomic DNA. Purified libraries were quantified with a Qubit 3.0 fluorometer, sized on a Bioanalyzer 2100, and re-quantified with the KAPA Library Quantification kit. A separate single-read 150-cycle Illumina NextSeq 550 flow cell was used to sequence each immunoSEQ 96-well plate. The source study handled its data this way. Because the immunoSEQ output included only junctional sequences and no quality scores, the filtering could not be the same as the filtering used for full-length reads. To assign V/J genes and CDR3, sequences were annotated using PyIR, a Python wrapper for IgBLAST v1.9, with IMGT germline references. Reads were filtered out if the reads had weak V/J assignments (E-value above 1e-6), no CDR3, stop codons, out-of-frame junctions, or ambiguous translated residues. A V3J clonotype was defined by an identical inferred V gene, J gene, and CDR3 amino acid sequence. The percentage overlap between two repertoires was calculated by dividing the number of shared unique clonotypes by the size of the smaller repertoire. Repertoire richness was assessed with RTK rarefaction, the Chao1 estimator, and Recon v2.1 estimates of unobserved clonotypes. What TCRdb holds here is the immuneACCESS table cut down to in-frame rearrangements. Part of the clones is not present; checked against another copy, under half of the missing clones reflect an unresolved V gene, and the others are unexplained. The V and J calls and clone size are taken from that table; D and trimming were inferred from the DNA. The sample table holds about 460,000 clones, of which roughly four fifths were seen once. The ten largest clonotypes hold more than 10% of the sample.

The donors were healthy, HIV-negative adults who had no recently reported acute infections or vaccinations. All donors were Caucasian adults living in Nashville, Tennessee, USA. In the unsorted samples, 70 million to 90 million PBMCs were counted, and genomic DNA was extracted using the QIAamp DNA Blood Mini kit. Blood was obtained by leukapheresis, after which PBMCs were separated by Ficoll-Histopaque density gradient centrifugation and cryopreserved in liquid nitrogen vapor phase. This clone has more than one count but fewer than ten. It has no known antigen specificity. Base qualities are not at hand, and no much larger clone is one base apart. The sample was PBMCs. The source of this sequence is a middle-aged woman in good health. Some clones in this sample may be carry-over from other donors' samples.

The sequence in DNA is TGTGCCAGCAGCGCCCGACAGGGCCAAGAGACCCAGTACTTC. This encodes CASSARQGQETQYF. In this chain, TRBV7-8 is recombined with TRBJ2-5; TRBD1 aligns with 7 central bases. The CDR3 runs 14 amino acids, cysteine and phenylalanine included. The kept DNA is CDR3 alone, 42 bases in frame from the first base. As encoded in the germline V gene, CDR1 is SGHVS while CDR2 is FQNEAQ. For this chain, trimming is 5 bases at the V end and 1 base at the J end, and the number of junction bases without a gene match is 4.